These 18 T cell receptor beta chains originate from one sample sequenced in a study of long-term antiretroviral therapy in people with HIV. Sequencing used immunoSEQ v3.0 at survey level. Method: immunoSEQ multiplex PCR; TCRdb's copy keeps in-frame clones and lacks some. The sample carries some 16,000 clones, about 85% recorded once. The sample here was unsorted PBMCs, taken 0.5 years after starting antiretroviral therapy. Receptors were obtained from a woman in her thirties or forties with HIV.

The chain uses TRBV10-3 and TRBJ2-2, with D perhaps being TRBD1 or TRBD2 (5 bases each). V was pared by 4 bases and J by 3 bases, with 12 bases between. The V gene's germline CDR1 is ENHRY and CDR2 SYGVKD. This CDR3 contains 15 residues. The CDR3: CAISGGAADTGELFF. The CDR3 bases are TGTGCCATCAGTGGAGGGGCGGCGGACACCGGGGAGCTGTTTTTT.

The chain couples TRBV18 to TRBJ1-1, with unresolved D. The V gene's germline CDR1 is KGHSH and CDR2 LQKENI. CDR3 length equals 13 residues. Trimming removed 6 bases from V and 1 base from J, with 9 bases in between. The DNA of the CDR3 is TGTGCCAGCTCGACTGGGAGGAACACTGAAGCTTTCTTT. Translation gives CASSTGRNTEAFF. The variable domain in full, with the rest retrieved from reference TRBV18 and TRBJ1-1, is NAGVMQNPRHLVRRRGQEARLRCSPMKGHSHVYWYRQLPEEGLKFMVYLQKENIIDESGMPKERFSAEFPKEGPSILRIQQVVRGDSAAYFCASSTGRNTEAFFGQGTRLTVV.

This sequence joins TRBV6-6 and TRBJ2-5; the D is unclear. The V gene lost 8 bases and the J gene lost 4 bases, with 8 bases spanning the gap. The CDR3 length is 11 residues. CDR1 and CDR2 (germline): MNHNY, SVGAGI (reference sequence). The CDR3 region is CASRFGETQYF. Written as DNA, the CDR3 is TGTGCCAGCCGGTTTGGAGAGACCCAGTACTTC.

This chain uses TRBV27 with TRBJ1-1, with a tentative D call TRBD1 (5 bases). Between the trimmed V and J ends, which lost 4 bases and 0 bases, there was a span of 12 bases. CDR1 and CDR2 (germline): MNHEY, SMNVEV (reference sequence). This CDR3 region has 15 residues. CDR3 DNA: TGTGCCAGCAGTTCCTTCGGGACGGTGAACACTGAAGCTTTCTTT. Its protein product is CASSSFGTVNTEAFF.

The chain employs TRBV29-1 and TRBJ2-3; no clear D. V lost 4 bases and J lost 1, with 9 bases in between. Germline V gives CDR1 SQVTM, CDR2 ANQGSEA. This CDR3 contains 13 residues. The CDR3, as DNA: TGCAGCGTTGGAACGGCCCGCACAGATACGCAGTATTTT. Translating gives CSVGTARTDTQYF.

The chain couples TRBV5-1 to TRBJ1-1, with a possible D match to TRBD1 (5 bases). Germline CDR1 is SGHRS and CDR2 is YFSETQ. Trimming pared 0 bases from V and 1 base from J, leaving 7 bases between. The CDR3 spans 14 residues. CDR3 sequence (DNA): TGCGCCAGCAGCTTGGGGGGGGAGAACACTGAAGCTTTCTTT. This sequence encodes CASSLGGENTEAFF.

V is TRBV4-1 and J is TRBJ2-7; 9 bases match TRBD1. Per the germline V gene, CDR1 is MGHRA and CDR2 is YSYEKL. The CDR3 runs 17 residues. J gave up 3 bases and V 1 base, and 10 bases lay outside the gene matches. Written as DNA, the CDR3 is TGCGCCAGCAGCCAAGTTTGGTCATCGGACAGGGGCTACGAGCAGTACTTC. It is translated as CASSQVWSSDRGYEQYF.

This chain connects TRBV5-1 to TRBJ1-1; D perhaps matches TRBD1 (5 bases). Trimming left V 4 bases short and J 0 bases short, with 19 bases between. Germline values: CDR1 SGHRS, CDR2 YFSETQ. The CDR3 is made up of 17 amino acids. The CDR3 coding sequence is TGCGCCAGCAGCGTAGAGGGCGCGGGGCTCGTGAACACTGAAGCTTTCTTT. This translates into CASSVEGAGLVNTEAFF.

V and J are TRBV6-5 and TRBJ2-1, with 10 positions matching TRBD2. CDR1 and CDR2 (germline): MNHEY, SVGAGI. J was trimmed by 10 bases and V by 7 bases; bases with no gene match: 10. CDR3 length: 14 amino acids. CDR3 amino acids: CASKREGLGEEQFF. Written as DNA, the CDR3 is TGTGCCAGCAAGCGGGAGGGCCTCGGGGAAGAGCAGTTCTTC.

The V and J genes are TRBV6-1 and TRBJ2-7; D gene ambiguous. The ends were cut back, 7 bases at V and 2 bases at J, with 15 bases in the middle. From germline, CDR1 is MNHNS and CDR2 SASEGT. CDR3 size: 14 residues. CDR3 residues: CASKEWGPTYEQYF. The CDR3 region has the DNA TGTGCCAGCAAGGAATGGGGTCCTACCTACGAGCAGTACTTC.

This chain links TRBV29-1 with TRBJ2-1, with D hard to call. Germline V gene sequence: CDR1 SQVTM, CDR2 ANQGSEA. Between the trimmed V and J ends, which lost 3 bases and 4 bases, there was a span of 4 bases. This CDR3 has 11 residues. The CDR3 region is CSVEEYNEQFF. The CDR3 coding sequence is TGCAGCGTTGAGGAATACAATGAGCAGTTCTTC.

This clone has only a few counts. This sequence joins TRBV6-1 and TRBJ1-1, with D uncertain. Trimming removed 2 bases at V and 2 bases at J, with 6 bases between. The CDR3 is 13 amino acids. Germline CDR1 is MNHNS and CDR2 is SASEGT. The DNA of the CDR3 is TGTGCCAGCAGTGAACGGGGTAACACTGAAGCTTTCTTT. Protein: CASSERGNTEAFF.

The chain employs TRBV27 and TRBJ2-3; TRBD1 or TRBD2 may be the D gene (5 bases each). The V end lost 4 bases, the J end lost 0 bases, and 14 bases lay between the germline ends. Germline-derived CDR1 and CDR2 are MNHEY and SMNVEV (reference sequence). This CDR3 is 16 amino acids long. The CDR3 sequence: CASSSGTEPSTDTQYF. The DNA for the CDR3 is TGTGCCAGCAGTTCCGGGACCGAGCCTAGCACAGATACGCAGTATTTT.

V gene TRBV6-1 combines with J gene TRBJ1-1; no reliable D call. The length of the CDR3 is 13 residues. Trimming removed 4 bases at V and 6 bases at J, with 12 bases between. Germline assignment: CDR1 MNHNS and CDR2 SASEGT. DNA for the CDR3: TGTGCCAGCAGTGTTGGAGTGCGCCCTGAAGCTTTCTTT. Its protein is CASSVGVRPEAFF.

The V call is TRBV28, the J call TRBJ2-1; no reliable D call. The germline V gene has CDR1 MDHEN and CDR2 SYDVKM. This CDR3 has 16 amino acids. The V gene lost 1 base and the J gene lost 0 bases, with 10 bases spanning the gap. CDR3 nucleotide sequence: TGTGCCAGCAGTTTATCGGGCAGGAGCTCCTACAATGAGCAGTTCTTC. Translated, it gives CASSLSGRSSYNEQFF.

The chain couples TRBV5-1 to TRBJ1-2; the match to TRBD1 covers 12 bases. The V gene end was trimmed by 4 bases and the J gene end by 5 bases; junction bases not matched to a gene: 6. The CDR3 loop spans 15 amino acids. Germline V CDR1 and CDR2: SGHRS, YFSETQ. CDR3 protein: CASSPGGQGAYGYTF. DNA for the CDR3: TGCGCCAGCAGCCCGGGGGGACAGGGGGCATATGGCTACACCTTC.

The chain recombines TRBV19 with TRBJ2-1; 7 nucleotides agree with TRBD2. This CDR3 spans 17 amino acids. Looked up from germline, CDR1 is LNHDA and CDR2 is SQIVND (reference sequence). The trim removed 4 bases at V and 9 bases at J, leaving 18 bases unmatched. This chain's CDR3 is CASSKKLVAGYLSEQFF. CDR3 bases: TGTGCCAGTAGTAAGAAATTGGTAGCGGGTTACCTCAGTGAGCAGTTCTTC. The entire variable domain, with the rest obtained from reference TRBV19 and TRBJ2-1, is as follows: DGGITQSPKYLFRKEGQNVTLSCEQNLNHDAMYWYRQDPGQGLRLIYYSQIVNDFQKGDIAEGYSVSREKKESFPLTVTSAQKNPTAFYLCASSKKLVAGYLSEQFFGPGTRLTVL.

The gene calls are TRBV2 and TRBJ1-5; D unclear. The V gene's germline CDR1 is SNHLY and CDR2 FYNNEI. V dropped 4 bases and J dropped 7 bases, with 11 bases sitting between them. The CDR3 has 13 residues. CDR3 bases: TGTGCCAGCAGTGTGGTTGAGGGACAGCCCCAGCATTTT. This translates into CASSVVEGQPQHF.